The 8 T cell receptor beta chains below come from one sample, sequenced in a study of blood T cell repertoires in COVID-19 (dated by TCRdb to 2020 to 2022). Receptor libraries were prepared by the immunoSEQ multiplex PCR assay. TCRdb limited this immuneACCESS table to in-frame rearrangements with V and J called. A share of clones is missing; checked studies link under half to unresolved V genes, and the rest is unexplained. The sample table holds about 130,000 clones, of which 79% were seen once. The ten most abundant clones make up 30% to 45% of the sample. The sample consisted of peripheral blood. The origin of the receptors is a man aged 40-50 years with active or convalescent COVID-19.

Sample share makes this clone medium-sized (0.01 to 0.1%). The chain has TRBV20-1 and TRBJ2-1; weak D call: TRBD1 (6 bases). This CDR3 has 11 amino acids. The germline V gene encodes CDR1 DFQATT and CDR2 SNEGSKA (reference sequence). The germline V and J ends were trimmed by 8 bases and 9 bases, with 14 bases remaining between them. The CDR3 nucleotides are TGCAGTAGCCTAGGGGGAGTTGAGCAGTTCTTC. Translating it yields CSSLGGVEQFF.

This clone was detected only a few times. The chain is built from TRBV5-1 and TRBJ1-1, with D perhaps TRBD1 (6 bases). Trimming pared 4 bases from V and 7 bases from J, leaving 17 bases between. There are 14 residues in the CDR3. Germline V lookup: CDR1 SGHRS, CDR2 YFSETQ. Here the CDR3 DNA reads TGCGCCAGCAGCAAAACAGGGATTGAGTATGAAGCTTTCTTT. Encoded protein: CASSKTGIEYEAFF.

V and J are TRBV4-3 and TRBJ1-2; 7 nucleotides align to TRBD1. Germline CDR1 and CDR2: LGHNA and YSLEER. This CDR3 contains 17 residues. V was pared by 3 bases and J by 4 bases, with 14 bases of the junction left unmatched. CDR3 region: CASSHQTRQGLGYGYTF. CDR3 DNA sequence: TGCGCCAGCAGCCACCAGACTCGACAGGGACTAGGCTATGGCTACACCTTC.

This clone has a handful of counts. The chain employs TRBV19 and TRBJ1-6; D gene ambiguous. Germline V CDR1 and CDR2: LNHDA, SQIVND (reference sequence). V lost 4 bases and J lost 4, with 5 bases in between. This CDR3 comprises 13 residues. As DNA, the CDR3 is TGTGCCAGTAGTACGCGTTATAATTCACCCCTCCACTTT. Amino acids: CASSTRYNSPLHF.

The gene calls are TRBV7-3 and TRBJ2-1; D unresolved. The V end was cut by 4 bases, the J end by 4 bases, with 8 bases between. This CDR3 has 13 residues. Germline values: CDR1 SGHTA, CDR2 FQGTGA. This CDR3 reads CASSSPGYNEQFF. DNA for the CDR3: TGTGCCAGCAGCTCCCCCGGGTACAATGAGCAGTTCTTC.

This chain connects TRBV6-5 to TRBJ1-1; D unclear. The CDR3 runs to 16 residues. V lost 0 bases to trimming and J lost 2 bases, with 13 bases between them. The V gene's germline CDR1 is MNHEY and CDR2 SVGAGI. Here the CDR3 reads CASSYSSQPLNTEAFF. CDR3 nucleotides: TGTGCCAGCAGTTACTCTAGCCAGCCCTTAAACACTGAAGCTTTCTTT.

The chain links TRBV30 to TRBJ1-5, with D uncertain. Trimming pared 1 base from V and 1 base from J, leaving 8 bases between. CDR1 is GTSNPN, CDR2 SVGIG, per germline (reference sequence). CDR3 size: 14 residues. The CDR3 loop is CAWSGGKSNQPQHF. CDR3 in DNA: TGTGCCTGGAGTGGAGGGAAAAGCAATCAGCCCCAGCATTTT.

The J gene is TRBJ1-3, the V gene TRBV3-1 (or the pseudogene TRBV3-2), with D hard to call. Germline CDR1 reads LGHDT; CDR2 reads YNNKEL (reference sequence). This CDR3 is built from 15 residues. V was cut by 4 bases and J by 0 bases, with 10 bases left in between. The CDR3 nucleotides are TGTGCCAGCAGCCCCGCGCCAATCTCTGGAAACACCATATATTTT. Protein product: CASSPAPISGNTIYF.